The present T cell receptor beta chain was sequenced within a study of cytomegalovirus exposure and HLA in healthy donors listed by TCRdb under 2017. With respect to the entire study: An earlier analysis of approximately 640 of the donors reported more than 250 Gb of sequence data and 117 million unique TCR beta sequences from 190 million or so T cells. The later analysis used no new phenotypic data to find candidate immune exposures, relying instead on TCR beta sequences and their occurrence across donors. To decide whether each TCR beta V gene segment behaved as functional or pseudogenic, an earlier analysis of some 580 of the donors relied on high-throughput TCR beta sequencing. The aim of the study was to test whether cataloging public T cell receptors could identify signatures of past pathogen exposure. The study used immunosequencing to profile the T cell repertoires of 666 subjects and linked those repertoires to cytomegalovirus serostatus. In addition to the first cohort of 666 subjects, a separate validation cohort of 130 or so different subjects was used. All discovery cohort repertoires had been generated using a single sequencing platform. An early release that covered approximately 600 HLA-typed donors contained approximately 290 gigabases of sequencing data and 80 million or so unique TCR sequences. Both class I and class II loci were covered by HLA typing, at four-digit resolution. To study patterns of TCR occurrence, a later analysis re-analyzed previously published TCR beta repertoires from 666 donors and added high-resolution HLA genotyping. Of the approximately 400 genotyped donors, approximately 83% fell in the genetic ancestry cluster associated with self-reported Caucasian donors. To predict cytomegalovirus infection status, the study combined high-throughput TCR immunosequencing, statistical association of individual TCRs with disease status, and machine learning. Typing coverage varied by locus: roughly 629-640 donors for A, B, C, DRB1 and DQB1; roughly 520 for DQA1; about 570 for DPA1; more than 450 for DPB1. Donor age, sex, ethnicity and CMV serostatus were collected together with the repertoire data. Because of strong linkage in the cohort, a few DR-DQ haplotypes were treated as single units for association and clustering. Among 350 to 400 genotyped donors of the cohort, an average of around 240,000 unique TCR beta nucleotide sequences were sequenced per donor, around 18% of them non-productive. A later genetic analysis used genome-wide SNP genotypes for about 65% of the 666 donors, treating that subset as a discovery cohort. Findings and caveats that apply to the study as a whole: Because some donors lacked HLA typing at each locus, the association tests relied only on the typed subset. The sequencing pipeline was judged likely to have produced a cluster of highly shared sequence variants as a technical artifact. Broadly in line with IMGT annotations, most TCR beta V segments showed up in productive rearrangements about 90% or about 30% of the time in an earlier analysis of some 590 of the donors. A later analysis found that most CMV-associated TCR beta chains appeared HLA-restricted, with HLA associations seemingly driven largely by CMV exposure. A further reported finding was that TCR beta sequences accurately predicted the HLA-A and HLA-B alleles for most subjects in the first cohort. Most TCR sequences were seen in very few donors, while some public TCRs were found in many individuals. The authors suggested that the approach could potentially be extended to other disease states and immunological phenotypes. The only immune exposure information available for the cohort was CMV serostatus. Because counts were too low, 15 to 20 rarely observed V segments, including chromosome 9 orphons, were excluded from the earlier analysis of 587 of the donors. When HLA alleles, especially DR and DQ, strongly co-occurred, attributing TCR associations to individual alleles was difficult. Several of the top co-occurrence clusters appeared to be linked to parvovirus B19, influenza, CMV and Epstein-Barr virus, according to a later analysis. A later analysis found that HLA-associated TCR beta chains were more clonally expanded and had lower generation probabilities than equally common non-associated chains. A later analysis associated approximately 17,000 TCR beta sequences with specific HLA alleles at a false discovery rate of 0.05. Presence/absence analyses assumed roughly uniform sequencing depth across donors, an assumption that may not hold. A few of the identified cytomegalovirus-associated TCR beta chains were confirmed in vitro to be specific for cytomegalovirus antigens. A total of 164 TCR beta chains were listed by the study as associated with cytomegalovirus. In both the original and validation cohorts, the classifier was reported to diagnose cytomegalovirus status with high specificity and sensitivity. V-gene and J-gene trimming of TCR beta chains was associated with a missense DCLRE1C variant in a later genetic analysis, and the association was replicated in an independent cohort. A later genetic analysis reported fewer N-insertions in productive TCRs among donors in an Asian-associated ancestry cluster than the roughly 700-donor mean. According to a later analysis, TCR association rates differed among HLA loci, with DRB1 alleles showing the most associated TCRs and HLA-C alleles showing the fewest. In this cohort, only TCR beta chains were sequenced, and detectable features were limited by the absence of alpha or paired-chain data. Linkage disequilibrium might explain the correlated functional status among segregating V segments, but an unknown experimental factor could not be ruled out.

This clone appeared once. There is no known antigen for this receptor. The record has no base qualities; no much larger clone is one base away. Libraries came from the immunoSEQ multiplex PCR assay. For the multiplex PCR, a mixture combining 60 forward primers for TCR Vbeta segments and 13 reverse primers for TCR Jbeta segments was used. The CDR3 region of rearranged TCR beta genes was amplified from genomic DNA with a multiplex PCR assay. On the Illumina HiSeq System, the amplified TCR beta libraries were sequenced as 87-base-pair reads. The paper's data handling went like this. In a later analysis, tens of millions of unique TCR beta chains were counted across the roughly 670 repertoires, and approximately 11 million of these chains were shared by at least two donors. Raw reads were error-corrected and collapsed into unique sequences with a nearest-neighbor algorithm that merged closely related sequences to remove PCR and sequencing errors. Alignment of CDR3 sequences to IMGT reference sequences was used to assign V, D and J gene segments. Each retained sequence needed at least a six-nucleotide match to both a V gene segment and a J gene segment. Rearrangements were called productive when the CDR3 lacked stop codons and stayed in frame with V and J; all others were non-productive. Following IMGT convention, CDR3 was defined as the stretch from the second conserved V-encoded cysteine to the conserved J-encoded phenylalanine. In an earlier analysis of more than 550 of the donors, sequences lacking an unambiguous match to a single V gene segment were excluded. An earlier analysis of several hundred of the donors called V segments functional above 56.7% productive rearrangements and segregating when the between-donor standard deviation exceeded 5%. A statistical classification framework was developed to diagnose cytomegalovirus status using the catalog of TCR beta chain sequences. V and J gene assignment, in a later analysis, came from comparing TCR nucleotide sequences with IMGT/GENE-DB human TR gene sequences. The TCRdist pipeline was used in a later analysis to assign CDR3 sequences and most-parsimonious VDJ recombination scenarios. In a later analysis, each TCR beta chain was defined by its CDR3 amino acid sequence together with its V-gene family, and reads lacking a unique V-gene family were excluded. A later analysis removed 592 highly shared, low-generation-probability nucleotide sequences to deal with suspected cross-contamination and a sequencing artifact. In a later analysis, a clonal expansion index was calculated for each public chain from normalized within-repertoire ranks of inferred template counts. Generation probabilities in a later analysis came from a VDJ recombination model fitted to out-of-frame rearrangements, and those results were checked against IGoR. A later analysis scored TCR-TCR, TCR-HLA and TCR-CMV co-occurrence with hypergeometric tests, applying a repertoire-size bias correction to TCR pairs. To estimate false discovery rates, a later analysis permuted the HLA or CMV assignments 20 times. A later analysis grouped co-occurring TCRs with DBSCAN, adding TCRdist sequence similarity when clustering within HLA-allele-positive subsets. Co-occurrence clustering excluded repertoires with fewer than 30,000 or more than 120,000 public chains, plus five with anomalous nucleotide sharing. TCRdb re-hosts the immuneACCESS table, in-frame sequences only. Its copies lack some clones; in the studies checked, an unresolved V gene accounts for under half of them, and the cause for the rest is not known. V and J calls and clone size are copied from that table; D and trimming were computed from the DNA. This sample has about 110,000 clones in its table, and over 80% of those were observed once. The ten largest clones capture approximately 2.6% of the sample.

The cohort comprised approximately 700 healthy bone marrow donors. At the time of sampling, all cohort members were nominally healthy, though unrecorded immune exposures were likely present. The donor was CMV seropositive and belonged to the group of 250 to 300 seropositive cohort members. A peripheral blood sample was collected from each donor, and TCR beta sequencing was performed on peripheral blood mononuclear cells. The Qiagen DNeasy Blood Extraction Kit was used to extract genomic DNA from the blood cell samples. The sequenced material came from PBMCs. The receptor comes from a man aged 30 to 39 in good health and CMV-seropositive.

The DNA is as follows: TGCGCCAGCAGCCAACCCGCCGGCTCCTACAATGAGCAGTTCTTC. This is translated as CASSQPAGSYNEQFF. The chain is assembled from TRBV4-1 and TRBJ2-1; no D segment can be confidently identified. The CDR3 spans 15 residues, from the cysteine through the phenylalanine. Just the 45-base CDR3 DNA is kept, in frame starting at base 1. Trimming at the junction amounts to 2 bases on V and 0 bases on J, and the germline ends lie 8 bases apart. As encoded in the germline V gene, CDR1 is MGHRA while CDR2 is YSYEKL.